These 20 T cell receptor beta chains were all obtained from the same sample, sequenced in a study of technical replicates of blood from several donors. The method was immunoSEQ multiplex PCR; TCRdb's version includes in-frame clones alone and lacks a portion of them. This sample has about 79,000 clones, with around 94% found just once. The sequenced sample was T cells isolated from PBMCs. The receptors come from a human donor in good health.

The chain employs TRBV6-5 and TRBJ1-1; D unresolved. Trimming removed 7 bases from V and 0 bases from J, with 15 bases in between. The CDR3 runs to 15 residues. CDR1 MNHEY and CDR2 SVGAGI come from the germline V gene. CDR3 sequence reads: CASKPVAVMNTEAFF. DNA of the CDR3: TGTGCCAGCAAACCAGTCGCAGTAATGAACACTGAAGCTTTCTTT.

CDR3 in DNA: TGTGCCAGCAGTGCAGAGGACTCTATGAACACTGAAGCTTTCTTT. Its translation is CASSAEDSMNTEAFF. This chain uses TRBV2 with TRBJ1-1; the D is unclear. V gave up 4 bases and J gave up 0 bases, with 12 bases separating them. The CDR3 totals 15 residues. CDR1 is SNHLY, CDR2 FYNNEI, per germline.

V is TRBV5-1 and J is TRBJ1-2; D possibly corresponds to TRBD1 (5 bases). The CDR3 has 15 amino acids. V shed 0 bases and J shed 2 bases, with 11 bases lying between them. The germline V gene has CDR1 SGHRS and CDR2 YFSETQ. As DNA, the CDR3 is TGCGCCAGCAGCTTGGATCATGCAGGGAACTATGGCTACACCTTC. This sequence encodes CASSLDHAGNYGYTF.

The J gene is TRBJ1-2, the V gene TRBV6-5; 8 bases map to TRBD1. V trimming: 7 bases; J trimming: 7 bases; junction bases outside the gene matches: 5. Per the germline V gene, CDR1 is MNHEY and CDR2 is SVGAGI. The length of the CDR3 is 12 residues. CDR3 in amino acids: CASTPTGVGYTF. The CDR3 DNA sequence: TGTGCCAGCACCCCGACAGGGGTTGGCTACACCTTC.

The J gene is TRBJ1-5, the V gene TRBV6-1; TRBD1 matches 7 bases. The germline CDR1 and CDR2 sequences are MNHNS and SASEGT. This CDR3 region has 15 residues. The V and J ends lost 5 bases and 6 bases, in that order; junction bases with no gene match: 10. This CDR3 is CASSRTGTEVQPQHF. The CDR3 DNA follows: TGTGCCAGCAGTCGTACCGGGACAGAGGTTCAGCCCCAGCATTTT.

The V gene is TRBV2, the J gene TRBJ1-2, with D tentatively TRBD1 (5 bases). The CDR3 totals 15 residues. Germline assignment: CDR1 SNHLY and CDR2 FYNNEI. V shed 1 base and J shed 3 bases, with 12 bases lying between them. The DNA of the CDR3 is TGTGCCAGCAGTGAAGGCCAGGGTCTATACTATGGCTACACCTTC. Translated: CASSEGQGLYYGYTF.

The chain is built from TRBV5-1 and TRBJ2-5, with D possibly TRBD2 on 6 matching bases. V lost 4 bases, J lost 5 bases, and 12 bases lay in between. This CDR3 contains 13 residues. Germline V lookup: CDR1 SGHRS, CDR2 YFSETQ. The CDR3 loop is CASSIWGDETQYF. CDR3 bases: TGCGCCAGCAGCATTTGGGGGGACGAGACCCAGTACTTC.

The chain links TRBV5-1 to TRBJ1-1, with TRBD1 identical over 10 bases. J gave up 4 bases and V 4 bases, and 7 bases lay outside the gene matches. The CDR3 runs 15 residues. Germline loops: CDR1 SGHRS, CDR2 YFSETQ. The CDR3 protein is CASSPGTGVVTEAFF. CDR3 DNA sequence: TGCGCCAGCAGCCCTGGGACAGGGGTAGTCACTGAAGCTTTCTTT.

The V gene is TRBV7-9, the J gene TRBJ1-1; 11 bases fit TRBD1. The trim removed 5 bases at V and 2 bases at J, leaving 4 bases unmatched. CDR1 is SEHNR, CDR2 FQNEAQ, per germline (reference sequence). The CDR3 is made up of 15 amino acids. The CDR3 DNA sequence: TGTGCCAGCAGCCCAGGGACAGGGGGTAACACTGAAGCTTTCTTT. Translated: CASSPGTGGNTEAFF.

This clone appeared a few times. The chain is built from TRBV12-5 and TRBJ2-2, with a weak D call TRBD2 (6 bases). This CDR3 is 14 amino acids long. V was clipped by 6 bases and J by 0 bases, with 8 bases between them. Germline V lookup: CDR1 LGHNT, CDR2 FRNRAP. The CDR3 DNA sequence: TGTGCTAGTGGGGAGGGGACGAACACCGGGGAGCTGTTTTTT. This gives the protein CASGEGTNTGELFF.

The gene calls are TRBV4-2 and TRBJ1-5; D unclear. V was trimmed by 1 base and J by 4 bases, leaving 8 bases between them. The CDR3 has 14 amino acids. CDR1 and CDR2 (germline): LGHNA, YNFKEQ. CDR3 DNA: TGTGCCAGCAGCCAAGTAGGAGGTAATCAGCCCCAGCATTTT. This gives the protein CASSQVGGNQPQHF.

This clone occurred a few times. The chain is built from TRBV19 and TRBJ1-5, with no clear D. The germline V gene has CDR1 LNHDA and CDR2 SQIVND (reference sequence). Trimming removed 6 bases from V and 3 bases from J, with 15 bases in between. The CDR3 runs 15 residues. Written as DNA, the CDR3 is TGTGCCAGTAGGATATCGAACATGCCCAATCAGCCCCAGCATTTT. This encodes CASRISNMPNQPQHF.

The chain has TRBV4-2 and TRBJ2-2, with a possible D match to TRBD2 (6 bases). Germline CDR1 LGHNA, CDR2 YNFKEQ. The CDR3 spans 17 residues. Trimming took 0 bases from V and 5 from J, leaving 16 bases between them. In DNA, the CDR3 is TGTGCCAGCAGCCAAGATCTCGGCGGGATAGGGACCGGGGAGCTGTTTTTT. Residues: CASSQDLGGIGTGELFF.

V gene TRBV12-5 combines with J gene TRBJ1-2, with D tentatively TRBD1 (6 bases). V shed 0 bases and J shed 0 bases, with 17 bases lying between them. The CDR3 loop spans 18 amino acids. Germline lookup yields CDR1 LGHNT and CDR2 FRNRAP. The chain's CDR3 is CASGLVQRGLSPNYGYTF. CDR3 sequence (DNA): TGTGCTAGTGGTTTGGTACAGAGGGGGTTGTCCCCTAACTATGGCTACACCTTC.

This clone was seen only a few times. The V and J genes are TRBV2 and TRBJ2-7; TRBD2 is a possible D gene (7 bases). Trimming removed 4 bases from V and 0 bases from J, with 13 bases in between. Per germline, CDR1 SNHLY and CDR2 FYNNEI. The CDR3 sequence is 15 residues long. The CDR3 sequence is CASSGGGATSYEQYF. CDR3 nucleotide sequence: TGTGCCAGCAGTGGAGGGGGGGCGACCTCCTACGAGCAGTACTTC.

This chain joins TRBV28 and TRBJ1-2; D is unresolved. Germline V CDR1 and CDR2: MDHEN, SYDVKM. Deletions cut 2 bases from V and 1 base from J, with 8 bases between. CDR3 length: 14 amino acids. DNA of the CDR3: TGTGCCAGCAGTTTACGCGACAATAACTATGGCTACACCTTC. It encodes CASSLRDNNYGYTF.

This chain links TRBV11-2 with TRBJ2-7; 8 nucleotides align to TRBD2. The CDR3 runs to 15 residues. Germline values: CDR1 SGHAT, CDR2 FQNNGV. With 7 bases clipped from V and 3 bases from J, the junction kept 11 bases outside the gene matches. The CDR3 loop is CASNRGSGNFYEQYF. DNA of the CDR3: TGTGCCAGCAACCGTGGTAGCGGGAATTTCTACGAGCAGTACTTC.

As DNA, the CDR3 is TGTGCCGGGTACTTACAGGGGGCGGCGAAAGCTTTCTTT. Translated, it gives CAGYLQGAAKAFF. The chain couples TRBV5-4 to TRBJ1-1; 9 nucleotides match TRBD1. With V trimmed by 10 bases and J by 9 bases, 13 bases remained unmatched. The V gene's germline CDR1 is SGHNT and CDR2 YYREEE (reference sequence). This CDR3 contains 13 residues.

This chain links TRBV5-1 with TRBJ2-5; 7 bases align to TRBD1. The V gene end was trimmed by 4 bases and the J gene end by 5 bases; junction bases not matched to a gene: 20. This CDR3 spans 18 amino acids. Germline lookup yields CDR1 SGHRS and CDR2 YFSETQ. The CDR3 coding sequence is TGCGCCAGCAGCGGGAACATAGGGACAGACGGTAATTCGGAGACCCAGTACTTC. This codes for CASSGNIGTDGNSETQYF.

The gene calls are TRBV5-1 and TRBJ1-5; possibly TRBD1 for D (5 bases). Trimming shortened V by 4 bases and J by 5 bases, and 10 bases separated the two germline ends. CDR3 length equals 13 residues. CDR1 and CDR2 (germline): SGHRS, YFSETQ. CDR3 amino acids: CASSLDTDQPQHF. The CDR3 DNA sequence: TGCGCCAGCAGCCTGGACACCGATCAGCCCCAGCATTTT.